A single sample gave rise to the 27 T cell receptor beta chains below, sequenced in a study of cytotoxic CD8 clonotypes in ibrutinib-treated CLL. Produced via immunoSEQ multiplex PCR; TCRdb's table is partial and in-frame only. The sample carries over 150,000 clones, over 60% recorded once. The sequencing used PBMCs, collected after 24 months of ibrutinib treatment. Receptors originate from a human donor with chronic lymphocytic leukemia.

The chain is built from TRBV19 and TRBJ1-1; 8 bases line up with TRBD1. The CDR3 length is 15 residues. The ends lost 5 bases at V and 4 bases at J; junction bases unmatched: 9. Germline lookup yields CDR1 LNHDA and CDR2 SQIVND (reference sequence). The CDR3 region has the DNA TGTGCCAGTAGTGAAACAGGGGGACGGGTCACTGAAGCTTTCTTT. This encodes CASSETGGRVTEAFF. Combining the CDR3 with reference TRBV19 and TRBJ1-1 gives the whole variable domain DGGITQSPKYLFRKEGQNVTLSCEQNLNHDAMYWYRQDPGQGLRLIYYSQIVNDFQKGDIAEGYSVSREKKESFPLTVTSAQKNPTAFYLCASSETGGRVTEAFFGQGTRLTVV.

V gene TRBV7-6 combines with J gene TRBJ2-1; 8 positions match TRBD2. The V gene's germline CDR1 is SGHVS and CDR2 FNYEAQ. V shed 5 bases, J shed 3 bases, and the junction held 12 bases outside the gene matches. This CDR3 is built from 17 residues. The CDR3 DNA follows: TGTGCCAGCAGCAGACCCCTGGGGCGGGAGGACTACAATGAGCAGTTCTTC. Translating it yields CASSRPLGREDYNEQFF.

The chain employs TRBV25-1 and TRBJ2-7; D is ambiguous. The CDR3 runs to 15 residues. In germline, CDR1 is MGHDK, CDR2 SYGVNS. V lost 1 base and J 0 bases, leaving 10 bases between the germline ends. The CDR3 protein is CASSELSESSYEQYF. The CDR3 DNA reads as TGTGCCAGCAGTGAATTGTCAGAAAGCTCCTACGAGCAGTACTTC.

CDR3 region: CAWSVHSNQPQHF. CDR3 nucleotides: TGTGCCTGGAGTGTTCACAGCAATCAGCCCCAGCATTTT. The V call is TRBV30, the J call TRBJ1-5; D is unclear. The germline gives CDR1 GTSNPN, CDR2 SVGIG (reference sequence). Trimming took 0 bases from V and 1 from J, leaving 4 bases between them. The CDR3 has 13 residues.

This clone is a singleton in its sample. This chain joins TRBV7-2 and TRBJ2-7, with 9 bases identical to TRBD2. Germline loops: CDR1 SGHTA, CDR2 FQGNSA. The CDR3 loop spans 14 amino acids. Germline trimming cut 3 bases from V and 2 bases from J; bases unmatched to any gene: 2. CDR3 DNA: TGTGCCAGCAGCTTTAGCGGGAGCGCCTACGAGCAGTACTTC. Its translation: CASSFSGSAYEQYF.

The chain recombines TRBV6-5 with TRBJ2-1, with D possibly TRBD1 on 6 matching bases. This CDR3 is 14 amino acids long. V shed 1 base and J shed 6 bases, with 10 bases lying between them. CDR1 and CDR2 from the germline V gene are MNHEY and SVGAGI. The CDR3 coding sequence is TGTGCCAGCAGTTACTTGGGGGCGGGCAATGAGCAGTTCTTC. Amino acid sequence: CASSYLGAGNEQFF.

The genes are TRBV4-2 and TRBJ1-3; D unclear. Trimming removed 0 bases at V and 2 bases at J, with 11 bases between. CDR3 size: 16 residues. CDR1 is LGHNA and CDR2 is YNFKEQ in the germline V gene. In nucleotides, the CDR3 is TGTGCCAGCAGCCAAGAATTCTGGATCGCTGGAAACACCATATATTTT. It yields the protein CASSQEFWIAGNTIYF.

The chain combines TRBV7-3 with TRBJ2-5; D call uncertain. CDR3 size: 14 residues. From germline, CDR1 is SGHTA and CDR2 FQGTGA. V dropped 2 bases and J dropped 2 bases, with 9 bases sitting between them. The CDR3 DNA is TGTGCCAGCAGCTTATCGGCAGCACAAGAGACCCAGTACTTC. Its translation is CASSLSAAQETQYF.

The genes are TRBV30 and TRBJ2-6; D call uncertain. This CDR3 is built from 13 residues. CDR1 and CDR2 from the germline V gene are GTSNPN and SVGIG (reference sequence). With 5 bases removed from V and 0 bases from J, the gap between germline ends came to 5 bases. This chain's CDR3 is CAWGLSGANVLTF. CDR3 bases: TGTGCCTGGGGCCTCTCTGGGGCCAACGTCCTGACTTTC.

The gene calls are TRBV29-1 and TRBJ2-1; D is perhaps TRBD2 (6 bases). V lost 4 bases and J lost 9, with 16 bases in between. Germline loops: CDR1 SQVTM, CDR2 ANQGSEA. The CDR3 contains 13 residues. CDR3 protein: CSVAPGRGGEQFF. The CDR3 coding sequence is TGCAGCGTTGCGCCCGGGAGAGGCGGTGAGCAGTTCTTC.

Only one count was recorded for this clone. The rearrangement joins TRBV5-1 to TRBJ2-7; 11 bases are a match to TRBD1. CDR1 SGHRS and CDR2 YFSETQ come from the germline V gene. The CDR3 extends over 14 amino acids. The J segment lost 6 bases and the V segment lost 4 bases, leaving 6 bases of the junction unmatched. This CDR3 reads CASSRTGGPREQYF. For the CDR3, the DNA is TGCGCCAGCAGCCGGACAGGGGGCCCCCGCGAGCAGTACTTC.

This chain connects TRBV10-3 to TRBJ2-7; D is unresolved. CDR3 length: 13 amino acids. CDR1 is ENHRY and CDR2 is SYGVKD in the germline V gene. V was pared by 2 bases and J by 4 bases, with 9 bases between. CDR3 sequence (DNA): TGTGCCATCAGTGAGGTTAGGGCATACGAGCAGTACTTC. Encoded protein: CAISEVRAYEQYF.

On this clone: One end of the junction fails to match germline, which may point to a read error. The CDR3: CASSNSQETQYF. The CDR3 DNA sequence: TGTGCCAGCAGTAACTCCCAAGAGACCCAGTACTTC. This chain links TRBV6-5 with TRBJ2-5; the D is unclear. CDR3 length: 12 amino acids. Per the germline V gene, CDR1 is MNHEY and CDR2 is SVGAGI.

The CDR3 loop is CATSREGTSGRNEQFF. DNA of the CDR3: TGTGCCACCAGCAGAGAAGGGACTAGCGGGAGGAATGAGCAGTTCTTC. This sequence joins TRBV15 and TRBJ2-1, with 15 bases lining up with TRBD2. CDR3 length: 16 amino acids. Germline values: CDR1 LNHNV, CDR2 YYDKDF (reference sequence). V shed 0 bases, J shed 7 bases, and the junction held 1 base outside the gene matches.

The rearrangement joins TRBV27 to TRBJ2-7; 11 bases fit TRBD1. This CDR3 is 17 amino acids long. V lost 3 bases to trimming and J lost 5 bases; unmatched junction nucleotides: 12. The V gene's germline CDR1 is MNHEY and CDR2 SMNVEV (reference sequence). CDR3 in DNA: TGTGCCAGCAGTTTCCGGGACAGGGGGTTGAAGAGGCACGAGCAGTACTTC. It translates to CASSFRDRGLKRHEQYF.

The rearrangement joins TRBV7-2 to TRBJ2-5; D is unclear. The DNA end favors TRBJ2-7, so the J call may be wrong. The CDR3 sequence is 13 residues long. Germline loops: CDR1 SGHTA, CDR2 FQGNSA. The DNA of the CDR3 is TGTGCCAGCAGCTCAGGTCCTCTTTCCGAGCAGTACTTC. Protein sequence: CASSSGPLSEQYF.

The V and J genes are TRBV4-1 and TRBJ2-7, with a possible D match to TRBD1 (5 bases). The CDR3 runs 18 residues. CDR1 is MGHRA and CDR2 is YSYEKL in the germline V gene. Between the trimmed V and J ends, which lost 4 bases and 2 bases, there was a span of 24 bases. CDR3 residues: CASSPARAGIPETYEQYF. CDR3 in DNA: TGCGCCAGCAGCCCCGCCCGGGCAGGGATTCCTGAGACCTACGAGCAGTACTTC.

V is TRBV5-5 and J is TRBJ1-1, with 8 bases aligning to TRBD1. The CDR3 has 14 amino acids. The V and J ends lost 2 bases and 4 bases, in that order; junction bases with no gene match: 4. Germline V gene lookup returns CDR1 SGHKS and CDR2 YYEKEE (reference sequence). CDR3 in DNA: TGTGCCAGCAGCTTAGCTGACAGGGGCACTGAAGCTTTCTTT. Translated, it gives CASSLADRGTEAFF. The full variable domain, in which reference TRBV5-5 and TRBJ1-1 provide the parts outside the CDR3, is DAGVTQSPTHLIKTRGQQVTLRCSPISGHKSVSWYQQVLGQGPQFIFQYYEKEERGRGNFPDRFSARQFPNYSSELNVNALLLGDSALYLCASSLADRGTEAFFGQGTRLTVV.

The chain has TRBV9 and TRBJ2-2, with 12 bases fitting TRBD2. CDR1 and CDR2 from the germline V gene are SGDLS and YYNGEE. The CDR3 extends over 17 amino acids. Trimming at V came to 0 bases and at J to 6 bases, leaving 6 bases not matched to a gene. CDR3 protein: CASSVDPSGRAPGELFF. The CDR3 DNA reads as TGTGCCAGCAGCGTAGACCCTAGCGGGAGGGCCCCCGGGGAGCTGTTTTTT.

This clone was picked up a small number of times. CDR3 nucleotides: TGTGCCATCAGTGTATGGCTAGCGGGAGGGCCGAAATACAATGAGCAGTTCTTC. This sequence encodes CAISVWLAGGPKYNEQFF. The chain recombines TRBV10-3 with TRBJ2-1; TRBD2 agrees at 12 bases. This CDR3 spans 18 amino acids. Germline assignment: CDR1 ENHRY and CDR2 SYGVKD. The V segment lost 4 bases and the J segment 4 bases; nucleotides outside the gene matches: 11.

J is TRBJ1-4 and V is TRBV9; no clear D. Trimming took 4 bases from V and 3 from J, leaving 19 bases between them. This CDR3 contains 17 residues. Germline assignment: CDR1 SGDLS and CDR2 YYNGEE. The CDR3 region is CASSPELGIRANEKLFF. The CDR3 DNA is TGTGCCAGCAGCCCAGAGCTGGGGATTCGGGCTAATGAAAAACTGTTTTTT.

The V gene is TRBV5-1, the J gene TRBJ2-1, with D possibly being TRBD1 (5 bases). Trimming shortened V by 0 bases and J by 4 bases, and 11 bases separated the two germline ends. The germline gives CDR1 SGHRS, CDR2 YFSETQ. The CDR3 sequence is 15 residues long. The CDR3 region is CASSLVPGSYNEQFF. The CDR3 DNA sequence: TGCGCCAGCAGCTTGGTCCCAGGGTCATACAATGAGCAGTTCTTC.

The rearrangement joins TRBV19 to TRBJ1-2, with D perhaps TRBD1 (6 bases). This CDR3 is built from 14 residues. Trimming took 5 bases from V and 4 from J, leaving 14 bases between them. The V gene's germline CDR1 is LNHDA and CDR2 SQIVND (reference sequence). Here the CDR3 DNA reads TGTGCCAGTAGTCCCCGGACAGTAAGCTATGGCTACACCTTC. It translates to CASSPRTVSYGYTF.

V usage is TRBV7-2 and J usage is TRBJ2-2; D ambiguous. This CDR3 contains 13 residues. Germline values: CDR1 SGHTA, CDR2 FQGNSA. V was shortened by 0 bases and J by 7 bases, with 6 bases between the two germline ends. CDR3 in amino acids: CASSLATDGELFF. The CDR3 region has the DNA TGTGCCAGCAGCTTAGCCACAGACGGGGAGCTGTTTTTT.

The gene calls are TRBV4-2 and TRBJ2-7, with 9 nucleotides matching TRBD1. Germline V gene sequence: CDR1 LGHNA, CDR2 YNFKEQ. There are 14 residues in the CDR3. V trimming: 3 bases; J trimming: 5 bases; junction bases outside the gene matches: 5. The CDR3 sequence: CASSHTGTGNEQYF. DNA for the CDR3: TGTGCCAGCAGCCATACCGGGACAGGGAACGAGCAGTACTTC.

This chain links TRBV4-2 with TRBJ1-5; D gene uncertain. Germline CDR1 reads LGHNA; CDR2 reads YNFKEQ. With 4 bases removed from V and 3 bases from J, the gap between germline ends came to 4 bases. CDR3 length: 12 amino acids. This CDR3 is CASSLDNQPQHF. In DNA form, the CDR3 reads TGTGCCAGCAGCCTGGACAATCAGCCCCAGCATTTT.

The chain employs TRBV15 and TRBJ1-2; possible D gene TRBD1, 6 bases. The CDR3 extends over 15 amino acids. The V gene's germline CDR1 is LNHNV and CDR2 YYDKDF (reference sequence). Trimming pared 1 base from V and 2 bases from J, leaving 11 bases between. The CDR3 bases are TGTGCCACCAGCAGAGGAGGGGGTTCGAACTATGGCTACACCTTC. Protein sequence: CATSRGGGSNYGYTF.